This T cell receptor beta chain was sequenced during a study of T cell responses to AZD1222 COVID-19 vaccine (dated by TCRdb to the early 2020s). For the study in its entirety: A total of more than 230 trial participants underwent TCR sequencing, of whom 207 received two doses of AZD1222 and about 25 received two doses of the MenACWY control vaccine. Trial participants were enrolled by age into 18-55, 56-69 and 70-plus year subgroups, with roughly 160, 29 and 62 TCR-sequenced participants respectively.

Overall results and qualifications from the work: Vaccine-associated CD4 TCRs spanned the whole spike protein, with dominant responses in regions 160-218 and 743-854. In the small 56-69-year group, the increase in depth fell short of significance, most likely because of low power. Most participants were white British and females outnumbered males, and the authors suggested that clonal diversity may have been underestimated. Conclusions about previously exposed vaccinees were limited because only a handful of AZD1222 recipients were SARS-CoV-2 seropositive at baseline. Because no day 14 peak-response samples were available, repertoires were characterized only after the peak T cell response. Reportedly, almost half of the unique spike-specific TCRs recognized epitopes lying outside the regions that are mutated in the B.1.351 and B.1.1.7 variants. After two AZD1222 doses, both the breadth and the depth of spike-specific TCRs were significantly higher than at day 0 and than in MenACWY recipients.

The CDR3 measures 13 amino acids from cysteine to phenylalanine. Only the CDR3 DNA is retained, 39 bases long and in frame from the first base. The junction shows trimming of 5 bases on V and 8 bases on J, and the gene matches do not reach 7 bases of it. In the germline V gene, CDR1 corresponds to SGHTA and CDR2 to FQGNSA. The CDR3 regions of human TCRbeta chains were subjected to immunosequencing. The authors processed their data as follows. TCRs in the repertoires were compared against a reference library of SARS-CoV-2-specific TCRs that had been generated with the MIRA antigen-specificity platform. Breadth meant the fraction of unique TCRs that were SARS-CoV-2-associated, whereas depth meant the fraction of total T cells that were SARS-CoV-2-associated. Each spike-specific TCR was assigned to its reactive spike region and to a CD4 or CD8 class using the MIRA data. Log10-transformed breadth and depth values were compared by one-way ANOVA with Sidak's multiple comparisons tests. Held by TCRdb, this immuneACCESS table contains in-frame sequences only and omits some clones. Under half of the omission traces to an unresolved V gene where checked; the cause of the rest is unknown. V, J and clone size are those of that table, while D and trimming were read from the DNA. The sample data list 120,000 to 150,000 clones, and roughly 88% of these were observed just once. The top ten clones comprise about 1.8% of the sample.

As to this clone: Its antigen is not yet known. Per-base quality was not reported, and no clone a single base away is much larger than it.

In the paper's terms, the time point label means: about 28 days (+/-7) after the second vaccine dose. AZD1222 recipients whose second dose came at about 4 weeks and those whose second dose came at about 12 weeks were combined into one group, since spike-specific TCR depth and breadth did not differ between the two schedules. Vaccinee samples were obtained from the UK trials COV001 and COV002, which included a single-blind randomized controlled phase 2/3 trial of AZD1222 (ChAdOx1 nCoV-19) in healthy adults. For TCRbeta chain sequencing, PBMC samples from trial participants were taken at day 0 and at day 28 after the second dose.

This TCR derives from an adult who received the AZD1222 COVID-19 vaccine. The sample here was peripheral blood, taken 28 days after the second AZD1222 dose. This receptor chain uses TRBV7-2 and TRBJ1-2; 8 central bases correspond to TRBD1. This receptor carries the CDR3 CASSLQGDRGYTF. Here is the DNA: TGTGCCAGCAGCCTACAGGGGGATAGGGGCTACACCTTC. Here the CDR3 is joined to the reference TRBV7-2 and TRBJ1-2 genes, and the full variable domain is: GAGVSQSPSNKVTEKGKDVELRCDPISGHTALYWYRQSLGQGLEFLIYFQGNSAPDKSGLPSDRFSAERTGGSVSTLTIQRTQQEDSAVYLCASSLQGDRGYTFGSGTRLTVV.